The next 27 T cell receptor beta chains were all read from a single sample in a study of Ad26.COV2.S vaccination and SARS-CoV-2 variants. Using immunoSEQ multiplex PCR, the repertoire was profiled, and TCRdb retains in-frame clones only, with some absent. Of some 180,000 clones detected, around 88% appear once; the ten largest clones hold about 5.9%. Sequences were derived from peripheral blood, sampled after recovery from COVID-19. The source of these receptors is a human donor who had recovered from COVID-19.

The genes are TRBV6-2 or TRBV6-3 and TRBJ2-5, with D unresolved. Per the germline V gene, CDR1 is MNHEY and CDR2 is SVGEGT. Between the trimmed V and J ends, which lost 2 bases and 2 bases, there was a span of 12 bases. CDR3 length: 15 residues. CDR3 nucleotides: TGTGCCAGCAGTTACGCAGGAGCGCTACAAGAGACCCAGTACTTC. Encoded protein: CASSYAGALQETQYF.

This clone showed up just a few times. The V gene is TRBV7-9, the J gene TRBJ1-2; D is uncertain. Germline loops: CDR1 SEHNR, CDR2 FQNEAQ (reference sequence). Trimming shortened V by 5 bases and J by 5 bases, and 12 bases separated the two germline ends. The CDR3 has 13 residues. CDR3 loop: CASSPTVGYGYTF. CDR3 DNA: TGTGCCAGCAGCCCGACGGTCGGGTATGGCTACACCTTC. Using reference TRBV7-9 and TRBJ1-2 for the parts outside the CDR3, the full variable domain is DTGVSQNPRHKITKRGQNVTFRCDPISEHNRLYWYRQTLGQGPEFLTYFQNEAQLEKSRLLSDRFSAERPKGSFSTLEIQRTEQGDSAMYLCASSPTVGYGYTFGSGTRLTVV.

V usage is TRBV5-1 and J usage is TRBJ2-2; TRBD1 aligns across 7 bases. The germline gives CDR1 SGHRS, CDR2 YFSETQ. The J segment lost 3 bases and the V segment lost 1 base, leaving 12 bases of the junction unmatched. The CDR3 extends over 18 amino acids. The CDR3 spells CASSLSFGTAEHTGELFF. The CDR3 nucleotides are TGCGCCAGCAGCTTGTCCTTTGGGACAGCCGAACACACCGGGGAGCTGTTTTTT.

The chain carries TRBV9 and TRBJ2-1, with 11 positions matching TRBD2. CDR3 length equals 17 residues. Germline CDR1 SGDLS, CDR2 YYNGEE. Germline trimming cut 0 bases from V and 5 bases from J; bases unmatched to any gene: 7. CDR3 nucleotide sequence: TGTGCCAGCAGCGTAGGAGGACTAGCGGGTAAAAACAATGAGCAGTTCTTC. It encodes CASSVGGLAGKNNEQFF.

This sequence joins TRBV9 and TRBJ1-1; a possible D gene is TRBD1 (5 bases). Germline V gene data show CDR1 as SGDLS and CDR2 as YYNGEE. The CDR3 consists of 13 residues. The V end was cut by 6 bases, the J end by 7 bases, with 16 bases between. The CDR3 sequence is CASNIRGGGEAFF. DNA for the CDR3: TGTGCCAGCAATATTAGGGGTGGCGGTGAAGCTTTCTTT.

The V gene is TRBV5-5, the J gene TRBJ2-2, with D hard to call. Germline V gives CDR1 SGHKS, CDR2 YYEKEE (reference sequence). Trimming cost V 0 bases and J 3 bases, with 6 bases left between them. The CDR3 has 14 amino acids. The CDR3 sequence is CASSLEQYTGELFF. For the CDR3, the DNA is TGTGCCAGCAGCTTGGAGCAGTACACCGGGGAGCTGTTTTTT.

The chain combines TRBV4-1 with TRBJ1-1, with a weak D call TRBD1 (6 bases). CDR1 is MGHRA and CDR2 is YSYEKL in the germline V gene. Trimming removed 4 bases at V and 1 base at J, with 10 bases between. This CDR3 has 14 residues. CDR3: CASSRVQGNTEAFF. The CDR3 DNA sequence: TGCGCCAGCAGCCGAGTACAGGGGAACACTGAAGCTTTCTTT.

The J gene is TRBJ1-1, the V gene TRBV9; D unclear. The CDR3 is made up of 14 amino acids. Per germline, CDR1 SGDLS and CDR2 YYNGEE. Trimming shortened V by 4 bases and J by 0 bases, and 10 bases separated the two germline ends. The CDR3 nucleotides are TGTGCCAGCAGCCCCCATATTATGAACACTGAAGCTTTCTTT. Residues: CASSPHIMNTEAFF.

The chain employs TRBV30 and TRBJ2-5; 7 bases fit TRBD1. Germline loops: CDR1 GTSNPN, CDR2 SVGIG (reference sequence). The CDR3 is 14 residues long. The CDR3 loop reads CALASGTVQETQYF. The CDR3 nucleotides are TGTGCTCTGGCCTCCGGGACAGTCCAAGAGACCCAGTACTTC.

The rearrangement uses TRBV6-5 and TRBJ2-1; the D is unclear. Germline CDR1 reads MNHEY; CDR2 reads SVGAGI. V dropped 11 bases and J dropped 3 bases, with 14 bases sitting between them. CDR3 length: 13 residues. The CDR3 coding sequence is TGTGCCGCTCGGTGGCAAGGCTACAATGAGCAGTTCTTC. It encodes CAARWQGYNEQFF.

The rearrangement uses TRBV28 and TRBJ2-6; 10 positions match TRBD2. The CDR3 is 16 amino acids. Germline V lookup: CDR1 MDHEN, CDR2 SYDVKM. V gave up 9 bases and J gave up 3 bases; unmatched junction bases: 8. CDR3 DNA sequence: TGTGCCAGTTCTAGCGGGAGTTGGATTGGGGCCAACGTCCTGACTTTC. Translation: CASSSGSWIGANVLTF.

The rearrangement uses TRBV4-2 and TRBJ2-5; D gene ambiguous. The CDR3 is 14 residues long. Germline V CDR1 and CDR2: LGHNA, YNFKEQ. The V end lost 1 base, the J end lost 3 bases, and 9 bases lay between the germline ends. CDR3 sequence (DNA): TGTGCCAGCAGCCAAGTTTTCCAGAAAGAGACCCAGTACTTC. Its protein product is CASSQVFQKETQYF.

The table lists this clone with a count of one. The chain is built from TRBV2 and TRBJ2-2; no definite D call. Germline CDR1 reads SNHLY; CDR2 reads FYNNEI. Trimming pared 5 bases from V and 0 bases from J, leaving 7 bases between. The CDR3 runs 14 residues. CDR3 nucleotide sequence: TGTGCCAGCAGTTACACCTCGAACACCGGGGAGCTGTTTTTT. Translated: CASSYTSNTGELFF.

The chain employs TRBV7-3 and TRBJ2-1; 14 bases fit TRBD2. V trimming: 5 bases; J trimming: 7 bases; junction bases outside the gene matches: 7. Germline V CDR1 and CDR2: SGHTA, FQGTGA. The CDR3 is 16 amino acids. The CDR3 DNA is TGTGCCAGCAGCACAGGGACTAGCGGGAGACAAAATGAGCAGTTCTTC. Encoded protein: CASSTGTSGRQNEQFF. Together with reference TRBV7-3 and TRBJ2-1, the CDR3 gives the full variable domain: GAGVSQTPSNKVTEKGKYVELRCDPISGHTALYWYRQSLGQGPEFLIYFQGTGAADDSGLPNDRFFAVRPEGSVSTLKIQRTERGDSAVYLCASSTGTSGRQNEQFFGPGTRLTVL.

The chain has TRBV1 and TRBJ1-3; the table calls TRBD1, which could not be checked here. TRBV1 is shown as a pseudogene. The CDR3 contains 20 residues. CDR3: CTSSQARYRDRGLAGNTIYF. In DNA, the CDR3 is TGCACCAGCAGCCAGGCAAGATATAGGGACAGGGGGCTGGCTGGAAACACCATATATTTT.

The CDR3 loop is CASSTSPGGNGRGEQYF. CDR3 in DNA: TGTGCCAGCAGCACCAGCCCGGGAGGGAACGGTCGCGGCGAGCAGTACTTC. The V call is TRBV7-9, the J call TRBJ2-7; 8 positions match TRBD2. Looked up from germline, CDR1 is SEHNR and CDR2 is FQNEAQ (reference sequence). The CDR3 spans 17 residues. V lost 5 bases, J lost 6 bases, and 18 bases stayed unmatched.

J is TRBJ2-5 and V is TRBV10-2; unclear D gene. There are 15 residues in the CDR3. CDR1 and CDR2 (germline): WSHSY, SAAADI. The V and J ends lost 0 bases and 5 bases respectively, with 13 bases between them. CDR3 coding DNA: TGCGCCAGCAGTGAGTCGAGAGCTTTGATGGAGACCCAGTACTTC. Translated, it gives CASSESRALMETQYF.

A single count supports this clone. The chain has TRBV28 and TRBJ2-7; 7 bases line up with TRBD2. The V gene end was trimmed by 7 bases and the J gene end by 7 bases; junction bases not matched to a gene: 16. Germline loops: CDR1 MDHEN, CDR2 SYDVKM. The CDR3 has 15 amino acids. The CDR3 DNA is TGTGCCAGCACTGATGTGCGGGGGTCCTCTTGGGAGCAGTACTTC. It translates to CASTDVRGSSWEQYF.

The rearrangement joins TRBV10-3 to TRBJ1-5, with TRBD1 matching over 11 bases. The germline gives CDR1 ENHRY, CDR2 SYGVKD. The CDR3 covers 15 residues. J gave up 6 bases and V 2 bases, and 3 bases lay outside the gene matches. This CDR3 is CAISERTGGPQPQHF. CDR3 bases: TGTGCCATCAGTGAGAGGACAGGGGGCCCTCAGCCCCAGCATTTT.

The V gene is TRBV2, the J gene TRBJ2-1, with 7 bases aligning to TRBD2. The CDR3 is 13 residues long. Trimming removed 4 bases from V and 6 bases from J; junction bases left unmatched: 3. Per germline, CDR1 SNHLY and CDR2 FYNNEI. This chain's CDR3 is CASSVLASNEQFF. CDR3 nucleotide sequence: TGTGCCAGCAGTGTACTAGCGAGCAATGAGCAGTTCTTC.

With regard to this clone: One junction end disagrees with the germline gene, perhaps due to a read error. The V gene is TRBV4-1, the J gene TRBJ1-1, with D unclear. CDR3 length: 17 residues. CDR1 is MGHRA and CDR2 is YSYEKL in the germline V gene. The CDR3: CASRQEVLGVLNTEAFF. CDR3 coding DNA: TGCGCCAGCAGACAAGAGGTTCTTGGGGTCCTTAACACTGAAGCTTTCTTT.

This CDR3 is CASSPPTGRSYGYTF. The CDR3, as DNA: TGTGCCAGCTCACCGCCGACAGGGCGGAGCTATGGCTACACCTTC. The chain couples TRBV18 to TRBJ1-2; 7 bases agree with TRBD1. There are 15 residues in the CDR3. V lost 3 bases and J lost 4; bases outside the gene matches: 8. The germline CDR1 and CDR2 sequences are KGHSH and LQKENI.

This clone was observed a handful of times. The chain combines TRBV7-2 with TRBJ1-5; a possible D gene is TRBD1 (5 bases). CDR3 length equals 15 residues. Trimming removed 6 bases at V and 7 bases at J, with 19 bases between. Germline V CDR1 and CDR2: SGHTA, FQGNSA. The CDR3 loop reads CASSRPGRGTQPQHF. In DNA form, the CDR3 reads TGTGCCAGCAGTCGCCCGGGACGTGGAACCCAGCCCCAGCATTTT.

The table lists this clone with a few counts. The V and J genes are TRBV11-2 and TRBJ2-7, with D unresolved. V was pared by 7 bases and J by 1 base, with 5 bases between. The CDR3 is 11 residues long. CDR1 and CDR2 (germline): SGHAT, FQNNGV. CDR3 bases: TGTGCCAGCACCCCTTCCTACGAGCAGTACTTC. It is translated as CASTPSYEQYF.

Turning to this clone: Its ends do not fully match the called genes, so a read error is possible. CDR3 DNA sequence: TGCGCCAGCAGCCACCCGTTGACTTCGACAGGGGAAGGGGCAGGAGCCTTC. Protein: CASSHPLTSTGEGAGAF. V and J are TRBV4-1 and TRBJ1-2, with 8 positions matching TRBD1. Germline V CDR1 and CDR2: MGHRA, YSYEKL. CDR3 length: 17 amino acids.

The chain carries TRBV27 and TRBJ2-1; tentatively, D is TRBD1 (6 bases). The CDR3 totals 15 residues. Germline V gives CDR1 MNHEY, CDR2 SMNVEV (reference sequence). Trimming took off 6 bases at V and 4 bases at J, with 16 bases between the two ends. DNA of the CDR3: TGTGCCAGCAGCTTCCTTCCAGGGACATACAATGAGCAGTTCTTC. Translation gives CASSFLPGTYNEQFF.

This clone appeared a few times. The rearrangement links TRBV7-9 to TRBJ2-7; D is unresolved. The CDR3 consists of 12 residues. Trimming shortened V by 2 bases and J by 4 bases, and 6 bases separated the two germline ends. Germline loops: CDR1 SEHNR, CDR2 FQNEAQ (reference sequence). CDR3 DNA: TGTGCCAGCAGCTTAATTGGGTACGAGCAGTACTTC. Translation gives CASSLIGYEQYF.